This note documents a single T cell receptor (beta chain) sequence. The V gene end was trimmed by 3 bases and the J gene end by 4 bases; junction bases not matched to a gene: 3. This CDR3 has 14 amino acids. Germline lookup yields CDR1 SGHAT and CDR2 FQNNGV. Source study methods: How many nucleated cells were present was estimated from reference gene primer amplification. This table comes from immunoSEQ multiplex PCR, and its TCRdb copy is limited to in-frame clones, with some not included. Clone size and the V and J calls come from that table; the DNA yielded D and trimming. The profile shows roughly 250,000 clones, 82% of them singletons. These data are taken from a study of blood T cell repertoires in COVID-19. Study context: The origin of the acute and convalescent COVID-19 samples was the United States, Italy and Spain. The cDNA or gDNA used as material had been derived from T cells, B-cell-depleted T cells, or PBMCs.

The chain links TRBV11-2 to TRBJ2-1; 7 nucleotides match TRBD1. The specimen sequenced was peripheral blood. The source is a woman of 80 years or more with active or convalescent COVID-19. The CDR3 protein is CASSLWDSYNEQFF. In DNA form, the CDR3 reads TGTGCCAGCAGCTTGTGGGACAGTTACAATGAGCAGTTCTTC.